This passage covers 6 T cell receptor beta chains from one sample sequenced in a study of Ad26.COV2.S vaccination and SARS-CoV-2 variants. Regarding treatment: 15 to 20 received Ad26.COV2.S at low or high dose, single or two shots; roughly five received placebo; per-sample allocation not given. Collection of the samples took place on day 63 after the first injection of vaccine or placebo. The data were produced by immunoSEQ multiplex PCR, yet TCRdb's version contains in-frame clones alone and is incomplete. In the table there are more than 300,000 clones, over 80% of which are singletons. The sample was peripheral blood, taken in a trial of Ad26.COV2.S vaccine versus placebo. These receptors originate from a person between 18 and 65 years old who received the Ad26.COV2.S COVID-19 vaccine or a placebo.

The chain recombines TRBV24-1 with TRBJ1-1, with 7 bases that match TRBD1. Germline CDR1 and CDR2: KGHDR and SFDVKD. V dropped 7 bases and J dropped 3; count of bases not matched to a gene: 4. CDR3 length: 13 residues. CDR3: CATRDTGDTEAFF. CDR3 sequence (DNA): TGTGCCACCAGAGACACAGGGGACACTGAAGCTTTCTTT.

This clone has more than one count but fewer than ten. The chain recombines TRBV28 with TRBJ2-7; no clear D. Looked up from germline, CDR1 is MDHEN and CDR2 is SYDVKM. The germline V and J ends were trimmed by 5 bases and 0 bases, with 11 bases remaining between them. This CDR3 is built from 14 residues. Written as DNA, the CDR3 is TGTGCCAGCAGTGAGCAGGTGTTCTCCTACGAGCAGTACTTC. Amino acid sequence: CASSEQVFSYEQYF.

This rearrangement joins TRBV29-1 to TRBJ2-7; 9 nucleotides align to TRBD1. The CDR3 is 14 residues long. V lost 5 bases and J lost 7; bases outside the gene matches: 12. The germline gives CDR1 SQVTM, CDR2 ANQGSEA. The CDR3 coding sequence is TGCAGCGTTCTAAGGACAGGGGCCGTCGGGGAGCAGTACTTC. Residues: CSVLRTGAVGEQYF.

The chain recombines TRBV6-5 with TRBJ1-2, with 7 bases fitting TRBD1. The CDR3 loop spans 13 amino acids. V trimming: 6 bases; J trimming: 7 bases; junction bases outside the gene matches: 8. Germline V gene lookup returns CDR1 MNHEY and CDR2 SVGAGI. CDR3 DNA: TGTGCCAGCAGAGCTAGGGACAGATCTGGCTACACCTTC. It yields the protein CASRARDRSGYTF.

V and J are TRBV7-3 and TRBJ2-3, with 10 bases aligning to TRBD2. CDR1 and CDR2 from the germline V gene are SGHTA and FQGTGA. The length of the CDR3 is 15 residues. V lost 5 bases and J lost 4; bases outside the gene matches: 6. The CDR3 here is CASSPSGGVADTQYF. CDR3 nucleotides: TGTGCCAGCAGCCCGAGCGGGGGGGTTGCAGATACGCAGTATTTT. The whole variable domain, filled in from reference TRBV7-3 and TRBJ2-3, reads GAGVSQTPSNKVTEKGKYVELRCDPISGHTALYWYRQSLGQGPEFLIYFQGTGAADDSGLPNDRFFAVRPEGSVSTLKIQRTERGDSAVYLCASSPSGGVADTQYFGPGTRLTVL.

This chain links TRBV28 with TRBJ2-7; D is unresolved. Germline loops: CDR1 MDHEN, CDR2 SYDVKM. Trimming shortened V by 2 bases and J by 9 bases, and 14 bases separated the two germline ends. This CDR3 spans 13 amino acids. The CDR3 nucleotides read TGTGCCAGCAGTTTAATTGGTCTCGGGTGGCAGTACTTC. Translating it yields CASSLIGLGWQYF.